This record covers a single TCR beta chain. Using immunoSEQ multiplex PCR, the repertoire was profiled, and TCRdb retains in-frame clones only, with some absent. There are 60,000 to 65,000 clones in the sample; 92% occur only once, and approximately 3% lies in the top ten. This entry comes from a study of T cell changes during pregnancy in multiple sclerosis. CDR3 length: 13 amino acids. The germline V gene has CDR1 SQVTM and CDR2 ANQGSEA. The ends lost 6 bases at V and 2 bases at J; junction bases unmatched: 6. The clonotype was recovered from a female donor in good health, enrolled as a control in a pregnancy study. The sample here was peripheral blood, taken in the second trimester of pregnancy. J is TRBJ1-1 and V is TRBV29-1, with 7 positions matching TRBD1. The chain's CDR3 is CSVRQGLNTEAFF. The CDR3 DNA sequence: TGCAGCGTCCGACAGGGTCTAAACACTGAAGCTTTCTTT.